This TCR beta chain was profiled in a study of cytomegalovirus exposure and HLA in healthy donors. Study outcomes and limitations: Researchers catalogued under 200 TCR beta chains as cytomegalovirus-associated.

Germline V gene lookup returns CDR1 SGHNT and CDR2 YENEEA. The junction had 8 bases not matched to a gene; V was cut back by 5 bases and J by 2 bases. The CDR3 spans 15 residues. Data came from immunoSEQ multiplex PCR; TCRdb stores just in-frame clones and leaves some out. Found here are 250,000 to 400,000 clones, approximately 86% of them singletons; the top ten hold over 0.9%. About this clone itself: The antigen remains unidentified.

The study drew the donors from its approximately 120-subject validation cohort, separate from the roughly 700-subject first cohort. This sequence joins TRBV11-3 and TRBJ2-7, with TRBD2 matching 8 bases. The sequenced sample consisted of PBMCs. This sequence was found in a man younger than 45 in good health and CMV-seronegative. In DNA form, the CDR3 reads TGTGCCAGCAGCCACACTAGCGGTTCTCCCTACGAGCAGTACTTC. Protein sequence: CASSHTSGSPYEQYF.